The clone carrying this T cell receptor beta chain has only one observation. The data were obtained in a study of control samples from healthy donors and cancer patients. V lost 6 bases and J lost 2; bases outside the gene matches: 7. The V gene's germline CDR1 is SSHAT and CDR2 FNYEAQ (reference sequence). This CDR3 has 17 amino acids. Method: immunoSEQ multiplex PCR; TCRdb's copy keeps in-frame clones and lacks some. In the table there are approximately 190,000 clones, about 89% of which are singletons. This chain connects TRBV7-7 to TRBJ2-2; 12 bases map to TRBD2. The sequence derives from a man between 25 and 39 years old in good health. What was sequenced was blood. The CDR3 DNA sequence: TGTGCCAGCAGTCCCGGACTAGCGGGGTATAACACCGGGGAGCTGTTTTTT. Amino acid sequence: CASSPGLAGYNTGELFF.